The clone carrying this T cell receptor (beta chain) came up once. Antigen: not known. TCRdb called the 5' RACE reads again in MiXCR, with one record for every CDR3 protein. This sample yields about 250,000 distinct CDR3 sequences, of which around an eighth are seen a single time; 7% to 9.5% belongs to the top ten. The junction had 8 bases not matched to a gene; V was cut back by 4 bases and J by 4 bases. CDR3 length equals 18 residues. Germline V gene data show CDR1 as LGHNA and CDR2 as YSLEER. These data originate in a study of identical twins. Notes on the study in general: High-abundance cord blood beta clonotypes had fewer insertions; memory repertoires showed none.

The chain carries TRBV4-3 and TRBJ2-2, with 14 bases fitting TRBD2. The source material was memory (CD45RO+) T cells sorted from blood. The receptor was isolated from a woman aged 18 to 35 in good health. The CDR3 loop reads CASSLTTGTSGSTGELFF. The CDR3, as DNA: TGCGCCAGCAGCCTTACTACCGGGACTAGCGGGAGCACCGGGGAGCTGTTTTTT.